This T cell receptor (beta chain) was documented in a study of T cell changes during pregnancy in multiple sclerosis. Sequencing used immunoSEQ multiplex PCR; TCRdb keeps in-frame clones, though not all of them. Among some 54,000 clones listed, 93% were seen once. This CDR3 is built from 13 residues. Losses at the gene ends were 6 bases for V and 4 bases for J; bases not matched to a gene: 4. Germline-derived CDR1 and CDR2 are MNHEY and SVGAGI. This TCR came from a female donor with multiple sclerosis, enrolled in a pregnancy study. The genes are TRBV6-5 and TRBJ2-5; 8 nucleotides agree with TRBD2. Here the sequenced sample was peripheral blood, taken after pregnancy. This CDR3 reads CASSSAGAETQYF. The CDR3 coding sequence is TGTGCCAGCAGCTCAGCGGGAGCAGAGACCCAGTACTTC.